These 28 T cell receptor beta chains originate from one sample sequenced in a study of identical twins. TCRdb passed the 5' RACE reads through MiXCR, listing each CDR3 protein once. The sample lists approximately 490,000 distinct CDR3 sequences, around 22% occurring once. The same data also contributed to another study, on yellow fever vaccine responses in identical twins.

The sequencing sample was made of CD4+ T cells sorted from blood. These receptors all stem from a woman between 18 and 29 years old in good health.

This rearrangement joins TRBV20-1 to TRBJ1-5, with D perhaps TRBD1 (5 bases). The V gene's germline CDR1 is DFQATT and CDR2 SNEGSKA (reference sequence). This CDR3 region has 16 residues. V was cut by 3 bases and J by 0 bases, with 15 bases left in between. The CDR3 protein is CSASRAGRLSNQPQHF. The CDR3 coding sequence is TGCAGTGCTAGCAGGGCGGGGAGGCTTAGCAATCAGCCCCAGCATTTT.

This clonotype has a handful of counts. The genes are TRBV3-1 and TRBJ2-2; TRBD1 matches at 10 bases. Germline values: CDR1 LGHDT, CDR2 YNNKEL (reference sequence). Trimming cost V 1 base and J 8 bases; bases outside gene matches: 7. The CDR3 loop spans 16 amino acids. The CDR3 sequence: CASSQVGTGELGELFF. The CDR3 DNA reads TGTGCCAGCAGCCAAGTCGGGACAGGGGAGTTGGGGGAGCTGTTTTTT. Drawing the rest from reference TRBV3-1 and TRBJ2-2, the complete variable domain is DTAVSQTPKYLVTQMGNDKSIKCEQNLGHDTMYWYKQDSKKFLKIMFSYNNKELIINETVPNRFSPKSPDKAHLNLHINSLELGDSAVYFCASSQVGTGELGELFFGEGSRLTVL.

This sequence joins TRBV5-1 and TRBJ1-1; D uncertain. CDR1 and CDR2 from the germline V gene are SGHRS and YFSETQ. Trimming removed 0 bases at V and 0 bases at J, with 6 bases between. The CDR3 is 14 amino acids. CDR3 residues: CASSLGLLNTEAFF. The CDR3 DNA is TGCGCCAGCAGCTTGGGACTCCTGAACACTGAAGCTTTCTTT. The full variable domain, its missing parts supplied by reference TRBV5-1 and TRBJ1-1, is KAGVTQTPRYLIKTRGQQVTLSCSPISGHRSVSWYQQTPGQGLQFLFEYFSETQRNKGNFPGRFSGRQFSNSRSEMNVSTLELGDSALYLCASSLGLLNTEAFFGQGTRLTVV.

The rearrangement links TRBV7-2 to TRBJ1-2; D may be TRBD1 (6 bases). V was cut by 2 bases and J by 5 bases, with 12 bases left in between. This CDR3 is 14 amino acids long. Germline V CDR1 and CDR2: SGHTA, FQGNSA. As DNA, the CDR3 is TGTGCCAGCAGCTTATACGGACAGCAATATGGCTACACCTTC. This gives the protein CASSLYGQQYGYTF.

V usage is TRBV9 and J usage is TRBJ2-3, with 10 positions matching TRBD2. The CDR3 contains 14 residues. J gave up 5 bases and V 6 bases, and 6 bases lay outside the gene matches. Germline CDR1 SGDLS, CDR2 YYNGEE. Here the CDR3 DNA reads TGTGCCAGCACCGGGACTAGCGCGAGAGATACGCAGTATTTT. This codes for CASTGTSARDTQYF.

This clonotype was recorded at least ten times. The chain employs TRBV12-3 or TRBV12-4 and TRBJ1-5; unclear D gene. This CDR3 is 13 amino acids long. The V end was cut by 7 bases, the J end by 1 base, with 8 bases between. The CDR3 is CASTLRSNQPQHF. For the CDR3, the DNA is TGTGCCAGCACCTTACGAAGCAATCAGCCCCAGCATTTT.

V usage is TRBV6-5 and J usage is TRBJ2-7; D is perhaps TRBD2 (6 bases). Trimming took off 4 bases at V and 7 bases at J, with 23 bases between the two ends. The length of the CDR3 is 16 residues. Germline V gives CDR1 MNHEY, CDR2 SVGAGI. The CDR3 sequence: CASSLGGVGGTREQYF. DNA of the CDR3: TGTGCCAGCAGTTTGGGAGGAGTTGGAGGGACGCGGGAGCAGTACTTC.

This clonotype appeared a few times. The chain recombines TRBV7-9 with TRBJ1-5; the D is unclear. From germline, CDR1 is SEHNR and CDR2 FQNEAQ (reference sequence). This CDR3 region has 14 residues. V was pared by 5 bases and J by 1 base, with 9 bases between. The CDR3 DNA follows: TGTGCCAGCAGCACCGGGTTGAGCAATCAGCCCCAGCATTTT. Amino acid sequence: CASSTGLSNQPQHF.

This chain connects TRBV5-1 to TRBJ1-2; 9 nucleotides line up with TRBD1. CDR3 size: 14 residues. Losses at the gene ends were 0 bases for V and 8 bases for J; bases not matched to a gene: 5. Looked up from germline, CDR1 is SGHRS and CDR2 is YFSETQ. CDR3 nucleotide sequence: TGCGCCAGCAGCTTGGCCGGACAGGGGACAGGCTACACCTTC. Translation gives CASSLAGQGTGYTF.

The chain employs TRBV15 and TRBJ2-1, with D perhaps being TRBD1 or TRBD2 (5 bases each). Germline loops: CDR1 LNHNV, CDR2 YYDKDF (reference sequence). The CDR3 consists of 13 residues. V gave up 4 bases and J gave up 8 bases, with 12 bases separating them. The CDR3, as DNA: TGTGCCACCAGCACCCCATTGGGGGATGAGCAGTTCTTC. This translates into CATSTPLGDEQFF.

The V gene is TRBV2, the J gene TRBJ2-5; D possibly corresponds to TRBD2 (6 bases). The CDR3 sequence is 13 residues long. CDR1 is SNHLY, CDR2 FYNNEI, per germline. V was pared by 3 bases and J by 7 bases, with 12 bases between. The CDR3: CASSEGTEGTQYF. CDR3 in DNA: TGTGCCAGCAGTGAGGGGACTGAGGGGACCCAGTACTTC.

This clonotype came up once. The chain links TRBV5-1 to TRBJ1-2; 8 bases match TRBD1. The CDR3 runs to 15 residues. Looked up from germline, CDR1 is SGHRS and CDR2 is YFSETQ. The ends lost 2 bases at V and 2 bases at J; junction bases unmatched: 5. DNA of the CDR3: TGCGCCAGCAGCTTCAGGGGGCCGACCAACTATGGCTACACCTTC. Translation gives CASSFRGPTNYGYTF.

This clonotype was detected a few times. The rearrangement joins TRBV9 to TRBJ2-5; either TRBD1 or TRBD2 may fit D (6 bases each). This CDR3 comprises 14 residues. Trimming pared 0 bases from V and 10 bases from J, leaving 16 bases between. Germline loops: CDR1 SGDLS, CDR2 YYNGEE. The CDR3 sequence: CASSVDSGADHQYF. The CDR3, as DNA: TGTGCCAGCAGCGTAGATTCGGGGGCGGATCACCAGTACTTC.

This clonotype has only a few counts. This rearrangement joins TRBV15 to TRBJ2-2; no reliable D call. CDR1 LNHNV and CDR2 YYDKDF come from the germline V gene (reference sequence). The V gene lost 5 bases and the J gene lost 3 bases, with 13 bases spanning the gap. The CDR3 spans 15 residues. The CDR3 reads CATSRPTHDTGELFF. Here the CDR3 DNA reads TGTGCCACCAGCCGTCCAACCCACGACACCGGGGAGCTGTTTTTT.

The chain carries TRBV20-1 and TRBJ2-2; TRBD2 matches at 8 bases. This CDR3 comprises 14 residues. Unmatched junction bases numbered 9, after V lost 6 bases and J lost 6 bases. Germline lookup yields CDR1 DFQATT and CDR2 SNEGSKA (reference sequence). DNA of the CDR3: TGCAGTGCCCCAGGACTAGCCTGGCCCGGGGAGCTGTTTTTT. Translating gives CSAPGLAWPGELFF.

This clonotype has more than one count but fewer than ten. The rearrangement joins TRBV5-1 to TRBJ2-3, with 8 bases fitting TRBD1. The V gene end was trimmed by 4 bases and the J gene end by 4 bases; junction bases not matched to a gene: 11. CDR3 length: 16 residues. Germline values: CDR1 SGHRS, CDR2 YFSETQ. CDR3 in amino acids: CASSTGQGGTADTQYF. Here the CDR3 DNA reads TGCGCCAGCAGCACAGGACAGGGTGGGACTGCAGATACGCAGTATTTT.

This clonotype occurred a few times. This chain connects TRBV12-3 or TRBV12-4 to TRBJ1-2; D gene uncertain. CDR3 length: 13 residues. Trimming stripped 6 bases from V and 5 bases from J, with 13 bases between. This CDR3 reads CASRTDGPYGYTF. The CDR3 DNA reads as TGTGCCAGCAGAACCGACGGACCTTATGGCTACACCTTC.

This clonotype is a singleton in its sample. V usage is TRBV2 and J usage is TRBJ2-3, with a tentative D call TRBD1 (5 bases). Germline CDR1 is SNHLY and CDR2 is FYNNEI. The CDR3 consists of 13 residues. V dropped 5 bases and J dropped 3 bases, with 9 bases sitting between them. CDR3 sequence (DNA): TGTGCCAGCAGTAGCCGACAGACAGATACGCAGTATTTT. Its protein product is CASSSRQTDTQYF. The variable domain in full, with the rest retrieved from reference TRBV2 and TRBJ2-3, is EPEVTQTPSHQVTQMGQEVILRCVPISNHLYFYWYRQILGQKVEFLVSFYNNEISEKSEIFDDQFSVERPDGSNFTLKIRSTKLEDSAMYFCASSSRQTDTQYFGPGTRLTVL.

The rearrangement uses TRBV5-4 and TRBJ2-5, with a weak D call TRBD1 (6 bases). Trimming took off 4 bases at V and 5 bases at J, with 18 bases between the two ends. Germline CDR1 reads SGHNT; CDR2 reads YYREEE (reference sequence). CDR3 length: 15 residues. The CDR3 bases are TGTGCCAGCAGCCGGTCCTGGGGGCCCCTGGAGACCCAGTACTTC. Its protein is CASSRSWGPLETQYF.

This clonotype came up many times. This chain links TRBV6-2 or TRBV6-3 with TRBJ2-1; TRBD2 matches at 10 bases. Germline V gene data show CDR1 as MNHEY and CDR2 as SVGEGT. The trim removed 6 bases at V and 7 bases at J, leaving 12 bases unmatched. The CDR3 runs to 16 residues. Here the CDR3 DNA reads TGTGCCAGCAGCTTTCGGGCAGCGGGAGGGCCAAATGAGCAGTTCTTC. It specifies CASSFRAAGGPNEQFF.

The chain recombines TRBV3-1 with TRBJ2-6, with D uncertain. V was trimmed by 8 bases and J by 4 bases, leaving 6 bases between them. Germline values: CDR1 LGHDT, CDR2 YNNKEL (reference sequence). The CDR3 sequence is 12 residues long. CDR3 sequence (DNA): TGTGCCAGCGGGCGGGGGGCCAACGTCCTGACTTTC. It codes for CASGRGANVLTF.

V and J are TRBV15 and TRBJ2-2; 9 bases align to TRBD1. The junction had 7 bases not matched to a gene; V was cut back by 4 bases and J by 4 bases. The V gene's germline CDR1 is LNHNV and CDR2 YYDKDF (reference sequence). This CDR3 is built from 16 residues. Written as DNA, the CDR3 is TGTGCCACCAGCACCACCGGGACAGGGTCCACCGGGGAGCTGTTTTTT. Translated: CATSTTGTGSTGELFF. The full variable domain, in which reference TRBV15 and TRBJ2-2 provide the parts outside the CDR3, is DAMVIQNPRYQVTQFGKPVTLSCSQTLNHNVMYWYQQKSSQAPKLLFHYYDKDFNNEADTPDNFQSRRPNTSFCFLDIRSPGLGDTAMYLCATSTTGTGSTGELFFGEGSRLTVL.

This clonotype was detected only a few times. The V and J genes are TRBV12-3 or TRBV12-4 and TRBJ2-7; maybe TRBD2 (5 bases). CDR3 length equals 11 residues. V dropped 8 bases and J dropped 2 bases, with 7 bases sitting between them. The CDR3 region has the DNA TGTGCCAGCGAGAGGGCCTACGAGCAGTACTTC. Translation gives CASERAYEQYF.

The chain is built from TRBV6-4 and TRBJ2-1; TRBD2 matches at 9 bases. This CDR3 spans 16 amino acids. Trimming cost V 3 bases and J 7 bases; bases outside gene matches: 10. Per germline, CDR1 MRHNA and CDR2 SNTAGT. CDR3 loop: CASSEMESSGMNEQFF. In DNA form, the CDR3 reads TGTGCCAGCAGTGAGATGGAGTCTAGCGGGATGAATGAGCAGTTCTTC.

The chain uses TRBV11-2 and TRBJ1-1; 7 bases line up with TRBD1. The germline V gene has CDR1 SGHAT and CDR2 FQNNGV. V lost 4 bases to trimming and J lost 7 bases; unmatched junction nucleotides: 6. The CDR3 contains 13 residues. CDR3 nucleotide sequence: TGTGCCAGCAGCTCCCGGGACAGCATTGAAGCTTTCTTT. This translates into CASSSRDSIEAFF.

This clonotype was picked up a small number of times. The V and J genes are TRBV15 and TRBJ2-1, with D perhaps TRBD2 (5 bases). Trimming removed 5 bases at V and 2 bases at J, with 13 bases between. CDR1 and CDR2 (germline): LNHNV, YYDKDF (reference sequence). The CDR3 contains 15 residues. Here the CDR3 DNA reads TGTGCCACCAGCTTAGCGCCCTTACCCTACAATGAGCAGTTCTTC. This sequence encodes CATSLAPLPYNEQFF.

The gene calls are TRBV7-9 and TRBJ1-1; D is unresolved. Trimming shortened V by 2 bases and J by 1 base, and 8 bases separated the two germline ends. The CDR3 totals 14 residues. Germline CDR1 SEHNR, CDR2 FQNEAQ (reference sequence). The CDR3, as DNA: TGTGCCAGCAGCTTACCCAACGGGAACACTGAAGCTTTCTTT. Amino acid sequence: CASSLPNGNTEAFF.

The table lists this clonotype with a few counts. This chain links TRBV12-3 or TRBV12-4 with TRBJ2-5; a possible D gene is TRBD2 (5 bases). With 5 bases removed from V and 2 bases from J, the gap between germline ends came to 9 bases. This CDR3 is built from 13 residues. As DNA, the CDR3 is TGTGCCAGCAGTGCTTCGGGGCAAGAGACCCAGTACTTC. As protein: CASSASGQETQYF.